This section outlines one T cell receptor (beta chain) sequence together with its context. Its cognate antigen is unknown. CDR3 length: 19 amino acids. Germline trimming cut 6 bases from V and 0 bases from J; bases unmatched to any gene: 16. CDR1 is MDHEN and CDR2 is SYDVKM in the germline V gene. This entry is derived from a study of radiotherapy plus CTLA-4 blockade in lung cancer. For the study at large: Objective responses were recorded in around 18% of patients, with disease control recorded in less than 40%.

Only in-frame clones appear in the TCRdb table, and some are missing; sequencing was by immunoSEQ multiplex PCR. Seen here are over 85,000 clones, roughly 80% observed once, and the top ten hold 25%. Overall study results and limits: Blood-borne expansion of tumor-derived TCR clones followed radiotherapy plus ipilimumab. The best prediction of response reportedly came from early blood T cell clone dynamics, with interferon-beta.

Chemo-refractory metastatic non-small-cell lung cancer patients underwent focal radiation alongside CTLA-4 blockade with ipilimumab. The material was peripheral blood, obtained from a patient treated with radiotherapy plus ipilimumab. The chain combines TRBV28 with TRBJ1-2, with 10 bases lining up with TRBD1. The sequence was collected from a human donor with non-small cell lung cancer that progressed on radiotherapy plus ipilimumab. CDR3 region: CASSRQGAKLGTPNYGYTF. Here the CDR3 DNA reads TGTGCCAGCAGCCGACAGGGGGCGAAGCTGGGAACGCCTAACTATGGCTACACCTTC.